This TCR beta chain originates from a study of control samples from healthy donors and cancer patients. Germline V gives CDR1 SGDLS, CDR2 YYNGEE. This CDR3 has 13 residues. V shed 2 bases, J shed 7 bases, and the junction held 3 bases outside the gene matches. The repertoire was sequenced with immunoSEQ multiplex PCR; TCRdb's copy has only in-frame clones and lacks some. The table records 90,000 to 100,000 clones, 90% of them present only once. This receptor was identified in a woman between 18 and 29 years old in good health. Sample: blood. The V and J genes are TRBV9 and TRBJ1-3; 7 bases line up with TRBD1. CDR3 sequence reads: CASSVQDRNTIYF. The CDR3 DNA follows: TGTGCCAGCAGCGTCCAGGACAGGAACACCATATATTTT.